The present T cell receptor beta chain was sequenced within a study of cytomegalovirus exposure and HLA in healthy donors. General study findings and limits: A later analysis linked a missense variant in DCLRE1C to the trimming of TCR beta V and J genes. In a later analysis, HLA-associated TCR beta chains were more clonally expanded than equally common others.

Notes on this clone: The antigen is undetermined.

Though probably carrying unrecorded immune exposures, donors were nominally healthy at sampling. The PCR employed 60 Vbeta primers together with 13 Jbeta primers. Original data processing: Later, 65 million to 90 million unique TCR beta chains were counted in an analysis, and approximately 9.9 million of them were shared. Data came from immunoSEQ multiplex PCR; TCRdb stores just in-frame clones and leaves some out. V and J calls and clone size are copied from that table; D and trimming were computed from the DNA. The listing contains 200,000 to 250,000 clones. V dropped 1 base and J dropped 8 bases, with 11 bases sitting between them. The length of the CDR3 is 14 residues. The germline V gene encodes CDR1 KGHSH and CDR2 LQKENI.

The sample was PBMCs. The V gene is TRBV18, the J gene TRBJ2-2, with a weak D call TRBD2 (6 bases). The receptor was derived from a girl aged 2-15 years in good health and CMV-seropositive. CDR3 region: CASSPLASEGELFF. DNA for the CDR3: TGTGCCAGCTCACCACTGGCTAGCGAGGGGGAGCTGTTTTTT. Combining the CDR3 with reference TRBV18 and TRBJ2-2 gives the whole variable domain NAGVMQNPRHLVRRRGQEARLRCSPMKGHSHVYWYRQLPEEGLKFMVYLQKENIIDESGMPKERFSAEFPKEGPSILRIQQVVRGDSAAYFCASSPLASEGELFFGEGSRLTVL.